This note documents a single T cell receptor (beta chain) sequence. Use of 60 Vbeta and 13 Jbeta primers characterized the PCR. Measured with immunoSEQ multiplex PCR; TCRdb has only the in-frame clones, and not every one. The table has about 130,000 clones, 65% to 80% seen once; the top ten hold 6% to 7.5%. The data stem from a study of cytomegalovirus exposure and HLA in healthy donors. CDR1 is MRHNA and CDR2 is SNTAGT in the germline V gene. CDR3 length: 15 amino acids. The germline V and J ends were trimmed by 3 bases and 6 bases, with 15 bases remaining between them. The chain employs TRBV6-4 and TRBJ1-5; TRBD1 might be the D (5 bases). Source material: PBMCs. This sequence originates from a man in his forties in good health and CMV-seropositive. CDR3 in amino acids: CASSEQATVGQPQHF. CDR3 bases: TGTGCCAGCAGTGAACAGGCGACCGTCGGTCAGCCCCAGCATTTT.